The 20 T cell receptor beta chains reported below all come from one sample, sequenced in a study of Ad26.COV2.S vaccination and SARS-CoV-2 variants. The sample's treatment: roughly 19 received Ad26.COV2.S at low or high dose, single or two shots; about 5 received placebo; per-sample allocation not given. Collection of the samples took place on day 63 after the first injection of vaccine or placebo. The assay was immunoSEQ multiplex PCR, and TCRdb's table has in-frame clones only and misses some. The data hold fewer than 900,000 clones, with about 90% observed a single time. This specimen was peripheral blood, taken in a trial of Ad26.COV2.S vaccine versus placebo. Receptors were obtained from a person between 18 and 65 years old who received the Ad26.COV2.S COVID-19 vaccine or a placebo.

The chain carries TRBV11-2 and TRBJ1-2; TRBD1 might be the D (5 bases). V lost 3 bases, J lost 8 bases, and 13 bases lay in between. The length of the CDR3 is 13 residues. Germline V gene sequence: CDR1 SGHAT, CDR2 FQNNGV. Here the CDR3 DNA reads TGTGCCAGCAGCTTCGGGACTCCCGGAGGCTACACCTTC. Translation: CASSFGTPGGYTF.

Only one count was recorded for this clone. The genes are TRBV6-6 and TRBJ2-5; 8 nucleotides agree with TRBD1. Germline values: CDR1 MNHNY, CDR2 SVGAGI (reference sequence). Germline trimming cut 0 bases from V and 2 bases from J; bases unmatched to any gene: 2. This CDR3 has 15 amino acids. The CDR3 spells CASSYSTGDQETQYF. CDR3 in DNA: TGTGCCAGCAGTTACTCGACAGGGGATCAAGAGACCCAGTACTTC.

The chain combines TRBV10-1 with TRBJ2-1; no firm D call. Germline V lookup: CDR1 WNHNN, CDR2 SYGVQD (reference sequence). Trimming took 7 bases from V and 5 from J, leaving 12 bases between them. This CDR3 contains 13 residues. This CDR3 reads CASKQSSHNEQFF. CDR3 nucleotide sequence: TGCGCCAGCAAACAGAGTAGTCACAATGAGCAGTTCTTC.

The V gene is TRBV7-2, the J gene TRBJ1-4, with a possible D match to TRBD1 (5 bases). From germline, CDR1 is SGHTA and CDR2 FQGNSA. The CDR3 is made up of 13 amino acids. V was pared by 5 bases and J by 8 bases, with 12 bases between. CDR3 in DNA: TGTGCCAGCAGCATAAGGGACGGGGAAAAACTGTTTTTT. Protein: CASSIRDGEKLFF. The complete variable domain, with remaining parts taken from reference TRBV7-2 and TRBJ1-4, reads GAGVSQSPSNKVTEKGKDVELRCDPISGHTALYWYRQSLGQGLEFLIYFQGNSAPDKSGLPSDRFSAERTGGSVSTLTIQRTQQEDSAVYLCASSIRDGEKLFFGSGTQLSVL.

The CDR3: CAITGQGRAFF. CDR3 coding DNA: TGTGCCATCACGGGACAGGGCAGAGCTTTCTTT. This chain connects TRBV19 to TRBJ1-1, with 9 bases matching TRBD1. This CDR3 is 11 amino acids long. CDR1 and CDR2 from the germline V gene are LNHDA and SQIVND (reference sequence). Germline trimming cut 10 bases from V and 10 bases from J; bases unmatched to any gene: 7.

The chain couples TRBV7-2 to TRBJ1-2; a possible D gene is TRBD1 (6 bases). V was clipped by 1 base and J by 4 bases, with 13 bases between them. Germline lookup yields CDR1 SGHTA and CDR2 FQGNSA. The CDR3 contains 15 residues. The CDR3, as DNA: TGTGCCAGCAGCTTAGAACCGGGGGCGCCCTATGGCTACACCTTC. This encodes CASSLEPGAPYGYTF.

The chain employs TRBV9 and TRBJ2-1, with TRBD2 matching over 7 bases. This CDR3 comprises 14 residues. V dropped 7 bases and J dropped 1; count of bases not matched to a gene: 5. Germline V gene data show CDR1 as SGDLS and CDR2 as YYNGEE. CDR3 region: CASCRGGSYNEQFF. CDR3 in DNA: TGTGCCAGCTGTCGCGGGGGTTCCTACAATGAGCAGTTCTTC.

The gene calls are TRBV5-1 and TRBJ2-3; 10 bases line up with TRBD2. With 4 bases clipped from V and 0 bases from J, the junction kept 11 bases outside the gene matches. This CDR3 is 18 amino acids long. Per the germline V gene, CDR1 is SGHRS and CDR2 is YFSETQ. The CDR3 region is CASSLSSGGPISTDTQYF. The DNA for the CDR3 is TGCGCCAGCAGCCTGTCTAGCGGGGGCCCTATTAGCACAGATACGCAGTATTTT.

The rearrangement uses TRBV6-1 and TRBJ2-7, with TRBD2 matching 13 bases. The CDR3 extends over 17 amino acids. The germline V gene has CDR1 MNHNS and CDR2 SASEGT. Losses at the gene ends were 0 bases for V and 6 bases for J; bases not matched to a gene: 8. The CDR3 DNA reads as TGTGCCAGCAGTGAAGCCCCCCCTACTAGCGGGAGGGGCGAGCAGTACTTC. Its protein is CASSEAPPTSGRGEQYF.

This clone has just a few counts. The same CDR3 arises from other DNA sequences in this sample as well. CDR3 amino acids: CASSPNGAGSNQPQHF. As DNA, the CDR3 is TGTGCCAGCAGCCCCAACGGGGCGGGCAGCAATCAGCCCCAGCATTTT. The chain uses TRBV5-6 and TRBJ1-5, with D tentatively TRBD1 (5 bases). Germline assignment: CDR1 SGHDT and CDR2 YYEEEE. This CDR3 comprises 16 residues. Trimming removed 4 bases at V and 1 base at J, with 15 bases between.

V usage is TRBV7-9 and J usage is TRBJ1-1; TRBD1 is a possible D gene (6 bases). Germline assignment: CDR1 SEHNR and CDR2 FQNEAQ (reference sequence). This CDR3 is 16 amino acids long. Trimming left V 1 base short and J 1 base short, with 13 bases between. The CDR3 DNA is TGTGCCAGCAGCTTAGGGACAGAATCTTGGAACACTGAAGCTTTCTTT. Protein product: CASSLGTESWNTEAFF.

V and J are TRBV5-1 and TRBJ2-5; D perhaps matches TRBD2 (5 bases). The V gene's germline CDR1 is SGHRS and CDR2 YFSETQ. The CDR3 is made up of 14 amino acids. Trimming removed 1 base at V and 4 bases at J, with 11 bases between. CDR3 coding DNA: TGCGCCAGCAGCTTGCAGTATGGAGGAGAGACCCAGTACTTC. It codes for CASSLQYGGETQYF. Filled out from reference TRBV5-1 and TRBJ2-5, the complete variable domain reads KAGVTQTPRYLIKTRGQQVTLSCSPISGHRSVSWYQQTPGQGLQFLFEYFSETQRNKGNFPGRFSGRQFSNSRSEMNVSTLELGDSALYLCASSLQYGGETQYFGPGTRLLVL.

The rearrangement joins TRBV7-9 to TRBJ1-3, with a weak D call TRBD1 (6 bases). The germline V gene has CDR1 SEHNR and CDR2 FQNEAQ (reference sequence). V was cut by 5 bases and J by 7 bases, with 12 bases left in between. The CDR3 has 13 residues. CDR3 DNA: TGTGCCAGCAGCACAGGGTTAGGGAACACCATATATTTT. Residues: CASSTGLGNTIYF.

This rearrangement joins TRBV30 to TRBJ1-4; D gene ambiguous. Looked up from germline, CDR1 is GTSNPN and CDR2 is SVGIG (reference sequence). The CDR3 is 12 amino acids. The V end lost 3 bases, the J end lost 8 bases, and 10 bases lay between the germline ends. As DNA, the CDR3 is TGTGCCTGGAGGGCCCGGCGGGAAAAACTGTTTTTT. This translates into CAWRARREKLFF.

The V gene is TRBV6-5, the J gene TRBJ1-6, with D unresolved. V was trimmed by 8 bases and J by 7 bases, leaving 6 bases between them. There are 11 residues in the CDR3. CDR1 is MNHEY and CDR2 is SVGAGI in the germline V gene. CDR3 nucleotide sequence: TGTGCCAGCGGTCGCAATTCACCCCTCCACTTT. Its protein is CASGRNSPLHF.

The rearrangement joins TRBV5-4 to TRBJ2-7; D ambiguous. V lost 0 bases and J 0 bases, leaving 7 bases between the germline ends. The CDR3 is 14 residues long. CDR1 SGHNT and CDR2 YYREEE come from the germline V gene (reference sequence). CDR3 in amino acids: CASSLGTVSYEQYF. The CDR3 region has the DNA TGTGCCAGCAGCTTGGGTACAGTCTCCTACGAGCAGTACTTC.

The V gene is TRBV7-2, the J gene TRBJ2-3; the D gene is possibly TRBD2 (5 bases). Germline loops: CDR1 SGHTA, CDR2 FQGNSA. CDR3 length: 15 residues. V lost 4 bases, J lost 6 bases, and 17 bases lay in between. The DNA for the CDR3 is TGTGCCAGCAGCTCAAGAGGGTCTCCTCCCGATACGCAGTATTTT. It codes for CASSSRGSPPDTQYF.

This chain uses TRBV11-2 with TRBJ2-5; D call uncertain. V was shortened by 3 bases and J by 5 bases, with 13 bases between the two germline ends. CDR1 is SGHAT, CDR2 FQNNGV, per germline. The CDR3 length is 14 residues. DNA of the CDR3: TGTGCCAGCAGCTTCACAGCTCATGAGGAGACCCAGTACTTC. Its protein product is CASSFTAHEETQYF.

V is TRBV5-4 and J is TRBJ2-3; D possibly corresponds to TRBD2 (6 bases). The CDR3 runs to 13 residues. Germline lookup yields CDR1 SGHNT and CDR2 YYREEE (reference sequence). V lost 6 bases to trimming and J lost 7 bases, with 15 bases between them. CDR3 region: CASTGVERNTQYF. CDR3 nucleotides: TGTGCCAGCACGGGGGTTGAACGGAATACGCAGTATTTT. Full variable domain (rest looked up from reference TRBV5-4 and TRBJ2-3): ETGVTQSPTHLIKTRGQQVTLRCSSQSGHNTVSWYQQALGQGPQFIFQYYREEENGRGNFPPRFSGLQFPNYSSELNVNALELDDSALYLCASTGVERNTQYFGPGTRLTVL.

There are a few counts of this clone. In nucleotides, the CDR3 is TGTGCCAGCAGTGACGACTCGGTTTACTCTGGAAACACCATATATTTT. It translates to CASSDDSVYSGNTIYF. V and J are TRBV6-1 and TRBJ1-3, with D hard to call. This CDR3 spans 16 amino acids. The germline V gene encodes CDR1 MNHNS and CDR2 SASEGT. The germline V and J ends were trimmed by 3 bases and 0 bases, with 12 bases remaining between them.